Below, 23 T cell receptor beta chains from the same sample are listed, as sequenced in a study of shared T cell receptors in the human thymus. Repertoires were generated with immunoSEQ multiplex PCR, while TCRdb's copy carries only in-frame clones and drops some. The table shows tens of thousands of clones, with roughly 95% occurring only once. Specimen: thymocytes. Every receptor here comes from a human donor.

The chain carries TRBV5-1 and TRBJ2-1, with TRBD1 matching over 7 bases. V shed 4 bases and J 4 bases; nucleotides not matched to a gene: 14. Looked up from germline, CDR1 is SGHRS and CDR2 is YFSETQ. The CDR3 totals 17 residues. CDR3 amino acids: CASSARQGRIQYNEQFF. CDR3 DNA: TGCGCCAGCAGCGCCAGACAGGGAAGAATACAATACAATGAGCAGTTCTTC.

V and J are TRBV7-2 and TRBJ1-2, with D tentatively TRBD1 (5 bases). V was clipped by 0 bases and J by 7 bases, with 15 bases between them. The CDR3 sequence is 15 residues long. Germline CDR1 and CDR2: SGHTA and FQGNSA. In DNA form, the CDR3 reads TGTGCCAGCAGCTTAGCGCTGGAGAGGGACCGTGGCTACACCTTC. It is translated as CASSLALERDRGYTF.

This clone was picked up a small number of times. The chain has TRBV19 and TRBJ1-2; D possibly corresponds to TRBD1 (5 bases). This CDR3 region has 13 residues. Trimming stripped 6 bases from V and 3 bases from J, with 11 bases between. The V gene's germline CDR1 is LNHDA and CDR2 SQIVND (reference sequence). In DNA, the CDR3 is TGTGCCAGTAGGGGGCCAACTCACTATGGCTACACCTTC. Encoded protein: CASRGPTHYGYTF.

DNA for the CDR3: TGTGCCTGGAGGCGACTAGCCCTAAGCCAAGAGACCCAGTACTTC. Amino acid sequence: CAWRRLALSQETQYF. The chain joins TRBV30 to TRBJ2-5, with 7 bases lining up with TRBD2. This CDR3 region has 15 residues. J was trimmed by 1 base and V by 3 bases; bases with no gene match: 8. Germline V gene data show CDR1 as GTSNPN and CDR2 as SVGIG (reference sequence).

V usage is TRBV7-2 and J usage is TRBJ1-1; no definite D call. With 5 bases removed from V and 1 base from J, the gap between germline ends came to 14 bases. Germline V CDR1 and CDR2: SGHTA, FQGNSA. The CDR3 has 15 amino acids. This CDR3 reads CASSMALSGNTEAFF. CDR3 sequence (DNA): TGTGCCAGCAGCATGGCCCTTTCGGGGAACACTGAAGCTTTCTTT.

This chain joins TRBV10-3 and TRBJ2-3, with a possible D match to TRBD2 (5 bases). V gave up 2 bases and J gave up 0 bases, with 12 bases separating them. This CDR3 has 16 amino acids. Germline V gene data show CDR1 as ENHRY and CDR2 as SYGVKD. The CDR3 coding sequence is TGTGCCATCAGTGAGAACAGAGGGTCGAGCACAGATACGCAGTATTTT. Translated, it gives CAISENRGSSTDTQYF.

This rearrangement joins TRBV6-6 to TRBJ2-5, with TRBD1 identical over 11 bases. V was clipped by 6 bases and J by 4 bases; unmatched bases: 4. CDR3 length: 14 residues. Germline CDR1 and CDR2: MNHNY and SVGAGI (reference sequence). Written as DNA, the CDR3 is TGTGCCAGCAGCGGGACAGGGGGTATAGAGACCCAGTACTTC. Protein sequence: CASSGTGGIETQYF.

The chain has TRBV7-3 and TRBJ2-1, with 15 bases aligning to TRBD2. There are 20 residues in the CDR3. Per germline, CDR1 SGHTA and CDR2 FQGTGA. With 5 bases clipped from V and 0 bases from J, the junction kept 11 bases outside the gene matches. The CDR3 region is CASSPRGLAGGSSSYNEQFF. The CDR3 DNA sequence: TGTGCCAGCAGCCCAAGGGGACTAGCGGGGGGTTCGAGCTCCTACAATGAGCAGTTCTTC.

This chain uses TRBV27 with TRBJ2-7, with D perhaps being TRBD1 or TRBD2 (5 bases each). Trimming removed 3 bases at V and 3 bases at J, with 15 bases between. This CDR3 is 15 amino acids long. Germline assignment: CDR1 MNHEY and CDR2 SMNVEV (reference sequence). DNA of the CDR3: TGTGCCAGCAGTTTGGCCGGGACGCATGGCTACGAGCAGTACTTC. Amino acids: CASSLAGTHGYEQYF.

The rearrangement links TRBV2 to TRBJ2-5; TRBD2 matches 7 bases. The V segment lost 2 bases and the J segment 2 bases; nucleotides outside the gene matches: 8. This CDR3 is built from 16 residues. Germline lookup yields CDR1 SNHLY and CDR2 FYNNEI. The CDR3 loop reads CASSESASGLQETQYF. DNA for the CDR3: TGTGCCAGCAGTGAATCCGCTAGCGGTTTACAAGAGACCCAGTACTTC.

This clone was found once. The V and J genes are TRBV18 and TRBJ2-3; D perhaps matches TRBD1 (6 bases). V was shortened by 1 base and J by 2 bases, with 28 bases between the two germline ends. The germline CDR1 and CDR2 sequences are KGHSH and LQKENI. This CDR3 is built from 21 residues. The CDR3 loop reads CASSPRYRAPWPYRITDTQYF. The DNA of the CDR3 is TGTGCCAGCTCACCACGGTACAGGGCTCCATGGCCATATCGGATCACAGATACGCAGTATTTT.

This chain joins TRBV11-2 and TRBJ2-7; TRBD2 is a possible D gene (6 bases). The V end lost 7 bases, the J end lost 4 bases, and 29 bases lay between the germline ends. This CDR3 spans 18 amino acids. Looked up from germline, CDR1 is SGHAT and CDR2 is FQNNGV. CDR3 bases: TGTGCCAGCATGGCAAAACGGGGGTTCCCGGAGTGGGCATACGAGCAGTACTTC. Residues: CASMAKRGFPEWAYEQYF.

This clone was seen just once. The chain links TRBV5-1 to TRBJ2-3; 7 bases agree with TRBD1. Germline V gene lookup returns CDR1 SGHRS and CDR2 YFSETQ. The CDR3 has 16 amino acids. After removal of 3 bases from V and 3 bases from J, the junction contained 10 bases not matched to a gene. This chain's CDR3 is CASSSDKGARTDTQYF. CDR3 DNA: TGCGCCAGCAGCTCGGACAAGGGGGCCCGAACAGATACGCAGTATTTT.

V usage is TRBV6-1 and J usage is TRBJ1-1, with 7 bases lining up with TRBD1. Trimming took 5 bases from V and 7 from J; bases not matched to a gene: 13. This CDR3 comprises 15 residues. Germline V CDR1 and CDR2: MNHNS, SASEGT. The CDR3 nucleotides are TGTGCCAGCAGTTCCCAAGGACAGGTCCATGATGAAGCTTTCTTT. It translates to CASSSQGQVHDEAFF.

The CDR3 region has the DNA TGTGCCAGCAGCTTACTAGCCGCAACCACCGGGGAGCTGTTTTTT. Protein: CASSLLAATTGELFF. The chain employs TRBV7-7 and TRBJ2-2, with TRBD2 as a possible D gene (5 bases). Germline assignment: CDR1 SSHAT and CDR2 FNYEAQ (reference sequence). The CDR3 totals 15 residues. V was shortened by 2 bases and J by 4 bases, with 11 bases between the two germline ends.

The chain joins TRBV19 to TRBJ1-6, with 8 bases identical to TRBD1. J was trimmed by 10 bases and V by 5 bases; bases with no gene match: 7. The CDR3 is 14 amino acids. In germline, CDR1 is LNHDA, CDR2 SQIVND (reference sequence). The CDR3 region is CASSLGQDSSPLHF. CDR3 DNA: TGTGCCAGTAGTTTGGGACAGGACTCCTCACCCCTCCACTTT.

The gene calls are TRBV5-8 and TRBJ1-1; tentatively, D is TRBD1 (5 bases). The V end lost 2 bases, the J end lost 2 bases, and 10 bases lay between the germline ends. Germline lookup yields CDR1 SGHTS and CDR2 YDEGEE. The CDR3 loop spans 14 amino acids. DNA for the CDR3: TGTGCCAGCAGCTTTCGGACACCTAACACTGAAGCTTTCTTT. Protein sequence: CASSFRTPNTEAFF.

J is TRBJ1-1 and V is TRBV7-2; a possible D gene is TRBD1 (6 bases). The CDR3 consists of 15 residues. V was shortened by 2 bases and J by 3 bases, with 13 bases between the two germline ends. Germline lookup yields CDR1 SGHTA and CDR2 FQGNSA. The CDR3 here is CASSLLGGYDTEAFF. The CDR3 DNA reads as TGTGCCAGCAGCTTATTAGGGGGATATGACACTGAAGCTTTCTTT.

The chain has TRBV20-1 and TRBJ1-1; no clear D gene. Trimming removed 2 bases from V and 8 bases from J, with 6 bases in between. This CDR3 contains 10 residues. In germline, CDR1 is DFQATT, CDR2 SNEGSKA (reference sequence). This chain's CDR3 is CSARLPEAFF. In DNA form, the CDR3 reads TGCAGTGCTAGATTACCGGAAGCTTTCTTT.

V usage is TRBV7-2 and J usage is TRBJ1-5; D is ambiguous. This CDR3 has 18 residues. Germline CDR1 and CDR2: SGHTA and FQGNSA. V lost 1 base, J lost 0 bases, and 16 bases lay in between. The DNA for the CDR3 is TGTGCCAGCAGCTTAGGTCCCGTGCAGCCTTATAGCAATCAGCCCCAGCATTTT. It yields the protein CASSLGPVQPYSNQPQHF.

The chain carries TRBV5-1 and TRBJ1-1; D possibly corresponds to TRBD1 (6 bases). V gave up 5 bases and J gave up 0 bases, with 14 bases separating them. CDR3 length equals 15 residues. Germline loops: CDR1 SGHRS, CDR2 YFSETQ. The CDR3 nucleotides read TGCGCCAGCAGACCTAACAGGGCCATGAACACTGAAGCTTTCTTT. It yields the protein CASRPNRAMNTEAFF.

The chain has TRBV4-1 and TRBJ1-5, with 8 bases lining up with TRBD1. Germline values: CDR1 MGHRA, CDR2 YSYEKL. The ends lost 4 bases at V and 6 bases at J; junction bases unmatched: 8. CDR3 size: 15 residues. The CDR3, as DNA: TGCGCCAGCAGCCCGCACAGGGGGGTAGGTCAGCCCCAGCATTTT. Encoded protein: CASSPHRGVGQPQHF.

V usage is TRBV15 and J usage is TRBJ1-1; 10 bases fit TRBD1. Trimming at V came to 2 bases and at J to 4 bases, leaving 7 bases not matched to a gene. The CDR3 totals 16 residues. Germline V gene sequence: CDR1 LNHNV, CDR2 YYDKDF (reference sequence). CDR3 coding DNA: TGTGCCACCAGCAGACCGAGACAGGGGGCGAGCACTGAAGCTTTCTTT. Translation: CATSRPRQGASTEAFF.